Each of the 27 T cell receptor beta chains below was sequenced from the same sample in a study of shared clonotypes between healthy human individuals. This table comes from immunoSEQ multiplex PCR, and its TCRdb copy is limited to in-frame clones, with some not included. The sample yields roughly 2.5 million clones, 90% to 95% seen once. The sample was naive CD4+ T cells sorted from blood. The sample's subset: CD45RA+ positively selected. Receptors were obtained from a man aged 18-30 years in good health.

The chain is built from TRBV5-1 and TRBJ2-5, with TRBD2 identical over 10 bases. V trimming: 4 bases; J trimming: 5 bases; junction bases outside the gene matches: 5. CDR1 and CDR2 from the germline V gene are SGHRS and YFSETQ. CDR3 length: 14 amino acids. CDR3 sequence reads: CASSGAGGPETQYF. The CDR3 nucleotides read TGCGCCAGCAGCGGAGCGGGAGGGCCGGAGACCCAGTACTTC.

The chain uses TRBV7-3 and TRBJ2-5; tentatively, D is TRBD1 (6 bases). The CDR3 is made up of 15 amino acids. V was shortened by 2 bases and J by 1 base, with 11 bases between the two germline ends. CDR1 SGHTA and CDR2 FQGTGA come from the germline V gene. The CDR3 spells CASSLVGGLQETQYF. CDR3 bases: TGTGCCAGCAGCTTAGTAGGGGGTCTCCAAGAGACCCAGTACTTC.

This chain connects TRBV10-3 to TRBJ2-1, with 9 nucleotides matching TRBD2. The CDR3 consists of 17 residues. V lost 6 bases, J lost 4 bases, and 13 bases stayed unmatched. Germline V gene sequence: CDR1 ENHRY, CDR2 SYGVKD. DNA for the CDR3: TGTGCCATCAGGGCTGGCGTCTCTAGCGGGGATTACAATGAGCAGTTCTTC. This translates into CAIRAGVSSGDYNEQFF.

The genes are TRBV7-2 and TRBJ2-3; TRBD2 aligns across 8 bases. The junction had 5 bases not matched to a gene; V was cut back by 2 bases and J by 4 bases. Germline assignment: CDR1 SGHTA and CDR2 FQGNSA. The CDR3 is 15 amino acids. The CDR3 coding sequence is TGTGCCAGCAGCTTACCGGGAGGGCCGCCAGATACGCAGTATTTT. Its protein product is CASSLPGGPPDTQYF.

The rearrangement links TRBV5-1 to TRBJ2-1, with 13 bases fitting TRBD2. Trimming at V came to 4 bases and at J to 9 bases, leaving 4 bases not matched to a gene. The germline V gene encodes CDR1 SGHRS and CDR2 YFSETQ. This CDR3 has 14 residues. Here the CDR3 reads CASSKRTSGSEQFF. The DNA of the CDR3 is TGCGCCAGCAGCAAGAGGACTAGCGGGAGTGAGCAGTTCTTC. Full variable domain (missing parts from reference TRBV5-1 and TRBJ2-1): KAGVTQTPRYLIKTRGQQVTLSCSPISGHRSVSWYQQTPGQGLQFLFEYFSETQRNKGNFPGRFSGRQFSNSRSEMNVSTLELGDSALYLCASSKRTSGSEQFFGPGTRLTVL.

V gene TRBV6-6 combines with J gene TRBJ2-1; D gene uncertain. Germline V gene sequence: CDR1 MNHNY, CDR2 SVGAGI (reference sequence). V gave up 5 bases and J gave up 5 bases, with 10 bases separating them. There are 13 residues in the CDR3. CDR3: CASSDDINNEQFF. CDR3 coding DNA: TGTGCCAGCAGTGACGACATAAACAATGAGCAGTTCTTC.

This chain uses TRBV7-3 with TRBJ1-1; D gene uncertain. CDR3 size: 17 residues. Germline loops: CDR1 SGHTA, CDR2 FQGTGA. Trimming took off 0 bases at V and 0 bases at J, with 14 bases between the two ends. This chain's CDR3 is CASSLTWAGVMNTEAFF. The DNA of the CDR3 is TGTGCCAGCAGCTTAACGTGGGCCGGGGTCATGAACACTGAAGCTTTCTTT. Looking up the rest from reference TRBV7-3 and TRBJ1-1 gives the full variable domain: GAGVSQTPSNKVTEKGKYVELRCDPISGHTALYWYRQSLGQGPEFLIYFQGTGAADDSGLPNDRFFAVRPEGSVSTLKIQRTERGDSAVYLCASSLTWAGVMNTEAFFGQGTRLTVV.

This chain joins TRBV27 and TRBJ1-2, with 8 bases fitting TRBD1. Unmatched junction bases numbered 3, after V lost 6 bases and J lost 0 bases. This CDR3 comprises 14 residues. Germline CDR1 reads MNHEY; CDR2 reads SMNVEV (reference sequence). The DNA for the CDR3 is TGTGCCAGCAGGCAACAGGGGGCTAACTATGGCTACACCTTC. Its protein product is CASRQQGANYGYTF.

The genes are TRBV5-4 and TRBJ2-2; 8 nucleotides line up with TRBD1. The CDR3 is made up of 16 amino acids. The trim removed 4 bases at V and 2 bases at J, leaving 7 bases unmatched. The germline gives CDR1 SGHNT, CDR2 YYREEE (reference sequence). This chain's CDR3 is CASSVGTGFNTGELFF. CDR3 coding DNA: TGTGCCAGCAGCGTGGGGACAGGATTTAACACCGGGGAGCTGTTTTTT.

This clone was observed a single time. This chain connects TRBV6-6 to TRBJ2-1; a weak D match, TRBD2 (5 bases). V lost 6 bases to trimming and J lost 4 bases, with 10 bases between them. This CDR3 contains 13 residues. The germline CDR1 and CDR2 sequences are MNHNY and SVGAGI (reference sequence). The CDR3 protein is CASRQTGYNEQFF. As DNA, the CDR3 is TGTGCCAGCAGACAAACGGGGTACAATGAGCAGTTCTTC.

The chain has TRBV6-6 and TRBJ2-7; D possibly corresponds to TRBD1 (5 bases). The CDR3 covers 12 residues. CDR1 MNHNY and CDR2 SVGAGI come from the germline V gene (reference sequence). The V gene lost 8 bases and the J gene lost 2 bases, with 10 bases spanning the gap. For the CDR3, the DNA is TGTGCCAGCGGAGACAGCCCCTACGAGCAGTACTTC. It yields the protein CASGDSPYEQYF.

The table lists this clone with a count of one. Additional DNA sequences in this sample encode the identical CDR3. The CDR3 DNA follows: TGTGCTAGTGGGTCTCAGGAGACCCAGTACTTC. Amino acid sequence: CASGSQETQYF. The V and J genes are TRBV12-5 and TRBJ2-5; D is ambiguous. Germline-derived CDR1 and CDR2 are LGHNT and FRNRAP. V lost 6 bases to trimming and J lost 5 bases, with 7 bases between them. The CDR3 length is 11 residues.

This clone turned up a few times. The chain couples TRBV6-5 to TRBJ2-1, with 7 bases lining up with TRBD1. CDR3 length equals 15 residues. From germline, CDR1 is MNHEY and CDR2 SVGAGI. V lost 0 bases and J lost 3; bases outside the gene matches: 2. The CDR3 region is CASSYSGQNYNEQFF. CDR3 sequence (DNA): TGTGCCAGCAGTTACTCGGGACAGAACTACAATGAGCAGTTCTTC.

The J gene is TRBJ1-6, the V gene TRBV7-2, with no clear D. V was shortened by 2 bases and J by 10 bases, with 21 bases between the two germline ends. The V gene's germline CDR1 is SGHTA and CDR2 FQGNSA. CDR3 size: 17 residues. CDR3 coding DNA: TGTGCCAGCAGCTTAACGGGTAGTATACTGGCGGGATCACCCCTCCACTTT. Translating gives CASSLTGSILAGSPLHF. Full variable domain (outside the CDR3, taken from reference TRBV7-2 and TRBJ1-6): GAGVSQSPSNKVTEKGKDVELRCDPISGHTALYWYRQSLGQGLEFLIYFQGNSAPDKSGLPSDRFSAERTGGSVSTLTIQRTQQEDSAVYLCASSLTGSILAGSPLHFGNGTRLTVT.

The genes are TRBV6-5 and TRBJ2-6; no clear D gene. CDR3 size: 15 residues. CDR1 and CDR2 (germline): MNHEY, SVGAGI. With 5 bases removed from V and 0 bases from J, the gap between germline ends came to 8 bases. The CDR3 DNA is TGTGCCAGCAGTATACAGAGCTCTGGGGCCAACGTCCTGACTTTC. This translates into CASSIQSSGANVLTF.

The chain uses TRBV11-2 and TRBJ1-1; D uncertain. The V gene lost 4 bases and the J gene lost 3 bases, with 12 bases spanning the gap. The CDR3 contains 14 residues. Germline V gene sequence: CDR1 SGHAT, CDR2 FQNNGV. The CDR3 DNA follows: TGTGCCAGCAGCTCGTATTTGTTGGACACTGAAGCTTTCTTT. Its translation is CASSSYLLDTEAFF.

This clone was counted only a few times. V and J are TRBV18 and TRBJ1-1; possible D gene TRBD1, 5 bases. The CDR3 is made up of 15 amino acids. Germline V lookup: CDR1 KGHSH, CDR2 LQKENI. V was trimmed by 0 bases and J by 3 bases, leaving 11 bases between them. DNA for the CDR3: TGTGCCAGCTCACCACCGGGACCACTTTACACTGAAGCTTTCTTT. It yields the protein CASSPPGPLYTEAFF.

As regards this clone: Other DNA sequences in the sample encode the same CDR3. The rearrangement uses TRBV18 and TRBJ2-5; TRBD2 agrees at 16 bases. Germline loops: CDR1 KGHSH, CDR2 LQKENI. After removal of 0 bases from V and 5 bases from J, the junction contained 3 bases not matched to a gene. CDR3 size: 17 residues. The CDR3 DNA reads as TGTGCCAGCTCACCACCGGGACTAGCGGGAGGGCCCGAGACCCAGTACTTC. As protein: CASSPPGLAGGPETQYF.

The CDR3 DNA is TGCGCCAGCAGCGGGGACACAGTTAAGTACGAGCAGTACTTC. This codes for CASSGDTVKYEQYF. The chain couples TRBV5-1 to TRBJ2-7; a possible D gene is TRBD1 (6 bases). The CDR3 loop spans 14 amino acids. From germline, CDR1 is SGHRS and CDR2 YFSETQ. V dropped 4 bases and J dropped 4 bases, with 15 bases sitting between them.

The rearrangement uses TRBV10-3 and TRBJ2-7; the match to TRBD2 covers 9 bases. Germline V CDR1 and CDR2: ENHRY, SYGVKD. J was trimmed by 7 bases and V by 4 bases; bases with no gene match: 17. The CDR3 totals 17 residues. As DNA, the CDR3 is TGTGCCATCAGTGCGGGACAGCTGTCCGGGACTAGCTTGGAGCAGTACTTC. This encodes CAISAGQLSGTSLEQYF.

The chain carries TRBV7-9 and TRBJ1-1, with no clear D. CDR3 size: 13 residues. Germline V lookup: CDR1 SEHNR, CDR2 FQNEAQ (reference sequence). V dropped 5 bases and J dropped 4 bases, with 11 bases sitting between them. The CDR3 DNA reads TGTGCCAGCAGCGCCAGCTCAGGCACTGAAGCTTTCTTT. Translating it yields CASSASSGTEAFF.

This clone was recorded once. This chain connects TRBV7-6 to TRBJ1-2; no clear D. This CDR3 has 14 residues. Between the trimmed V and J ends, which lost 5 bases and 3 bases, there was a span of 13 bases. CDR1 and CDR2 (germline): SGHVS, FNYEAQ. CDR3 in DNA: TGTGCCAGCAGCGTGACTGTAAGGGACTATGGCTACACCTTC. Amino acid sequence: CASSVTVRDYGYTF. The whole variable domain, filled in from reference TRBV7-6 and TRBJ1-2, reads GAGVSQSPRYKVTKRGQDVALRCDPISGHVSLYWYRQALGQGPEFLTYFNYEAQQDKSGLPNDRFSAERPEGSISTLTIQRTEQRDSAMYRCASSVTVRDYGYTFGSGTRLTVV.

V usage is TRBV5-1 and J usage is TRBJ1-1; D call uncertain. The CDR3 is made up of 13 amino acids. V gave up 0 bases and J gave up 6 bases, with 9 bases separating them. Per germline, CDR1 SGHRS and CDR2 YFSETQ. The CDR3, as DNA: TGCGCCAGCAGCTTGGAAAGGGAGTCTGAAGCTTTCTTT. Translated, it gives CASSLERESEAFF. Supplemented by reference TRBV5-1 and TRBJ1-1, the full variable domain reads KAGVTQTPRYLIKTRGQQVTLSCSPISGHRSVSWYQQTPGQGLQFLFEYFSETQRNKGNFPGRFSGRQFSNSRSEMNVSTLELGDSALYLCASSLERESEAFFGQGTRLTVV.

The V call is TRBV4-2, the J call TRBJ1-6; D perhaps matches TRBD1 (5 bases). Per the germline V gene, CDR1 is LGHNA and CDR2 is YNFKEQ. The V end lost 0 bases, the J end lost 0 bases, and 9 bases lay between the germline ends. The CDR3 contains 17 residues. This CDR3 is CASSQDWGISYNSPLHF. The CDR3 DNA sequence: TGTGCCAGCAGCCAAGATTGGGGGATCTCCTATAATTCACCCCTCCACTTT.

The chain carries TRBV19 and TRBJ1-5, with D possibly TRBD1 on 5 matching bases. V was clipped by 5 bases and J by 5 bases, with 10 bases between them. Germline assignment: CDR1 LNHDA and CDR2 SQIVND (reference sequence). The CDR3 length is 13 residues. The DNA of the CDR3 is TGTGCCAGTAGTGCAGGGTCTCATCAGCCCCAGCATTTT. Protein sequence: CASSAGSHQPQHF.

J is TRBJ1-1 and V is TRBV7-9; 7 positions agree with TRBD1. The junction had 5 bases not matched to a gene; V was cut back by 5 bases and J by 2 bases. This CDR3 spans 14 amino acids. Germline CDR1 reads SEHNR; CDR2 reads FQNEAQ (reference sequence). CDR3 nucleotide sequence: TGTGCCAGCAGCACGGGACAGAAAAACACTGAAGCTTTCTTT. This translates into CASSTGQKNTEAFF.

The V call is TRBV29-1, the J call TRBJ2-2; TRBD1 might be the D (6 bases). CDR1 and CDR2 (germline): SQVTM, ANQGSEA. The CDR3 is 13 residues long. Between the trimmed V and J ends, which lost 3 bases and 5 bases, there was a span of 10 bases. As DNA, the CDR3 is TGCAGCGTTGATACAGGGAGAACCGGGGAGCTGTTTTTT. It translates to CSVDTGRTGELFF.